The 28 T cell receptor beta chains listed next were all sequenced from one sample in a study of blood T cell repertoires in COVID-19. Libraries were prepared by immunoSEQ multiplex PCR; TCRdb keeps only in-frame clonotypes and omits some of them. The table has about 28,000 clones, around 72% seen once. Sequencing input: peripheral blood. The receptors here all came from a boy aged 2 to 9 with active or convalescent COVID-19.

The CDR3 bases are TGTGCCAGTAGTATATCCCGCCCGCTATGGGGTATAGGACAGCATAGCAATCAGCCCCAGCATTTT. It encodes CASSISRPLWGIGQHSNQPQHF. The chain is built from TRBV19 and TRBJ1-5, with TRBD1 as a possible D gene (6 bases). Per the germline V gene, CDR1 is LNHDA and CDR2 is SQIVND (reference sequence). Trimming took 2 bases from V and 0 from J, leaving 29 bases between them. CDR3 length: 22 residues.

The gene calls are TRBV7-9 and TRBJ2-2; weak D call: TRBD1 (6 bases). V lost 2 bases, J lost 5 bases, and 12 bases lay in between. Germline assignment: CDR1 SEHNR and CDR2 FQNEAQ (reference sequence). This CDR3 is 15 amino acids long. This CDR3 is CASSLLGTQTGELFF. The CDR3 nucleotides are TGTGCCAGCAGCTTATTAGGGACACAAACCGGGGAGCTGTTTTTT.

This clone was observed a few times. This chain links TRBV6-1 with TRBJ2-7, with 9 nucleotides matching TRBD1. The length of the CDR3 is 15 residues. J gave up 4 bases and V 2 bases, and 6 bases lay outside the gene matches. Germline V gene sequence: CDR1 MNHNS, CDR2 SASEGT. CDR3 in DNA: TGTGCCAGCAGTGAATGGTACAGGGGGCCTTACGAGCAGTACGTC. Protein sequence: CASSEWYRGPYEQYV.

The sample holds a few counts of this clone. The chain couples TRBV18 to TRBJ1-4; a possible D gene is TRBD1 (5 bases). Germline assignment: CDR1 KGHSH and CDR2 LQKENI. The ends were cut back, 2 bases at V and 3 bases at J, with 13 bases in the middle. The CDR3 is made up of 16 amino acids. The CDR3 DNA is TGTGCCAGCTCACCAAGGGGCGGGGGAGCTAATGAAAAACTGTTTTTT. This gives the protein CASSPRGGGANEKLFF. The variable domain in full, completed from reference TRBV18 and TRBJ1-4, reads NAGVMQNPRHLVRRRGQEARLRCSPMKGHSHVYWYRQLPEEGLKFMVYLQKENIIDESGMPKERFSAEFPKEGPSILRIQQVVRGDSAAYFCASSPRGGGANEKLFFGSGTQLSVL.

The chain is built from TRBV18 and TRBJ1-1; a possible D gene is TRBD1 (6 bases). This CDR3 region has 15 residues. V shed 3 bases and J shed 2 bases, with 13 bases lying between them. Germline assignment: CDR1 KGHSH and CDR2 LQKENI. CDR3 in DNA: TGTGCCAGCTCACCCTTGGCGACAGGCAACACTGAAGCTTTCTTT. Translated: CASSPLATGNTEAFF.

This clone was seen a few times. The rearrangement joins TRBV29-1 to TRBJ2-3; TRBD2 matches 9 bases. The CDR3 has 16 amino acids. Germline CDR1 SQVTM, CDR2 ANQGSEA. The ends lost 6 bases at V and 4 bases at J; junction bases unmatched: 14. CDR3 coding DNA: TGCAGCGTGGGAGGACTAGCGCAAACCCCACCAGATACGCAGTATTTT. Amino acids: CSVGGLAQTPPDTQYF.

The CDR3 loop is CASTRRASETQYF. The DNA for the CDR3 is TGTGCCAGCACCCGTCGAGCGTCAGAGACCCAGTACTTC. J is TRBJ2-5 and V is TRBV5-5, with no clear D. V gave up 6 bases and J gave up 4 bases, with 13 bases separating them. CDR1 and CDR2 (germline): SGHKS, YYEKEE (reference sequence). The CDR3 consists of 13 residues. Looking up the rest from reference TRBV5-5 and TRBJ2-5 gives the full variable domain: DAGVTQSPTHLIKTRGQQVTLRCSPISGHKSVSWYQQVLGQGPQFIFQYYEKEERGRGNFPDRFSARQFPNYSSELNVNALLLGDSALYLCASTRRASETQYFGPGTRLLVL.

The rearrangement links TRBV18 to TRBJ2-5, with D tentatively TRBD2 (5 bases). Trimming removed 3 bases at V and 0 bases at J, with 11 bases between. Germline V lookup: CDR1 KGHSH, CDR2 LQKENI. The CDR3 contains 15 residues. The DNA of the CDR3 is TGTGCCAGCTCACCGGTAGCGACTAACCAAGAGACCCAGTACTTC. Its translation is CASSPVATNQETQYF.

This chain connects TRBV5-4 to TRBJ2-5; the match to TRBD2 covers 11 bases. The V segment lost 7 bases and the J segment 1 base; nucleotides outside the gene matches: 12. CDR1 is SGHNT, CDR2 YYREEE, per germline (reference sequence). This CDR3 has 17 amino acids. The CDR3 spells CASGSVFGTSGQETQYF. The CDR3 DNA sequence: TGTGCCAGCGGTTCGGTTTTCGGGACTAGCGGCCAAGAGACCCAGTACTTC.

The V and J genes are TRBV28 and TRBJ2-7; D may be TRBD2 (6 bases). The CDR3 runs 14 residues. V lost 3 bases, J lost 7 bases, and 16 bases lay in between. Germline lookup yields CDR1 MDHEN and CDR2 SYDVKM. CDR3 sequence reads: CASSFLAAGGEQYF. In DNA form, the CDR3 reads TGTGCCAGCAGTTTTCTAGCAGCCGGAGGGGAGCAGTACTTC.

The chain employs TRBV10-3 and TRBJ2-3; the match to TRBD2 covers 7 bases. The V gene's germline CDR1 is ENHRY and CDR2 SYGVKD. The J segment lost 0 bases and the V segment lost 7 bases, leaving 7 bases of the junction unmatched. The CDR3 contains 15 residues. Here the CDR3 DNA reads TGTGCCATCACAGCAGCGGGGAGTAGCACAGATACGCAGTATTTT. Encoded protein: CAITAAGSSTDTQYF.

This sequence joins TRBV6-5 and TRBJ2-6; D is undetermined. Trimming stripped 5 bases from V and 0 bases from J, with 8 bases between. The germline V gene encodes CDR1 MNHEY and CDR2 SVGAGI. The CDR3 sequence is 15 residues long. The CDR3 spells CASSPRSSGANVLTF. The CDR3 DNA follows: TGTGCCAGCAGTCCAAGGAGCTCTGGGGCCAACGTCCTGACTTTC.

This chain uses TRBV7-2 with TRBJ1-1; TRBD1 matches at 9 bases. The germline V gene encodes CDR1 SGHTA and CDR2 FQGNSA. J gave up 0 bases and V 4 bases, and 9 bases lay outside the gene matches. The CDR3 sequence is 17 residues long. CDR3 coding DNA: TGTGCCAGCAGCTGGACCGGGACAGGGCACATGAACACTGAAGCTTTCTTT. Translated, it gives CASSWTGTGHMNTEAFF.

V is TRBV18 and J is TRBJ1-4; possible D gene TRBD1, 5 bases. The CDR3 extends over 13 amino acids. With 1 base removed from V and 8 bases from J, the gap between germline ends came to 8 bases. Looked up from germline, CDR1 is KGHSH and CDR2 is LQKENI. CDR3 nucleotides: TGTGCCAGCTCACCACGGGCAGGGGAAAAACTGTTTTTT. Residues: CASSPRAGEKLFF.

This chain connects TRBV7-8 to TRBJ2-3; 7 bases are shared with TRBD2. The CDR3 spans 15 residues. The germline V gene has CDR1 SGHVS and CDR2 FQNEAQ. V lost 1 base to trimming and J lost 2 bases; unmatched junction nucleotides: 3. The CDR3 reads CASSLGLALTDTQYF. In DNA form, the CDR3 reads TGTGCCAGCAGCTTAGGACTAGCCCTCACAGATACGCAGTATTTT.

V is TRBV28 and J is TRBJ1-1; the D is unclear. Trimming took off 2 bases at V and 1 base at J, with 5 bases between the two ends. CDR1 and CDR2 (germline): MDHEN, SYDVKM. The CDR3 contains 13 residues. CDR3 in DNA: TGTGCCAGCAGTTTAGCGGGGAACACTGAAGCTTTCTTT. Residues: CASSLAGNTEAFF.

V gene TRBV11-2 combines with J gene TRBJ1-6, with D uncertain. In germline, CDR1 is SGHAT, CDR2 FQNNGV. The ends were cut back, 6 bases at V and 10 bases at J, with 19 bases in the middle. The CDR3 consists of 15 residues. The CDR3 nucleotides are TGTGCCAGCAGTCCCGGGGAAACGAGGGCCTCACCCCTCCACTTT. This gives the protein CASSPGETRASPLHF.

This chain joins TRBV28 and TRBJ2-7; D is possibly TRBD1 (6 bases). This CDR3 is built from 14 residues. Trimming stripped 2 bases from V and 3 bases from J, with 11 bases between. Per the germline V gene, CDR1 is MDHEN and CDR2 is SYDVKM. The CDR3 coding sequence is TGTGCCAGCAGTTTAAACAGGGACGGCTACGAGCAGTACGTC. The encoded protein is CASSLNRDGYEQYV.

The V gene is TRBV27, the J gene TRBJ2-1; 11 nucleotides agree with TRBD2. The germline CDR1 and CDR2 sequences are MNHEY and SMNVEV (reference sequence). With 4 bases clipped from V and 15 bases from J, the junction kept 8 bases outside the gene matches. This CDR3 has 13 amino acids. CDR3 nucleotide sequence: TGTGCCAGCAGTTACCTAGCGGGAGGTCCCCCGTTCTTC. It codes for CASSYLAGGPPFF.

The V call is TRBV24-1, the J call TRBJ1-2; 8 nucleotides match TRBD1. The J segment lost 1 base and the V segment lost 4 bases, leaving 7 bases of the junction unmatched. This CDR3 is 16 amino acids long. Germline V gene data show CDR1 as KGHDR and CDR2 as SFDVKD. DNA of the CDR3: TGTGCCACCAGTGACCCCTCGACAGGGGATAACTATGGCTACACCTTC. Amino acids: CATSDPSTGDNYGYTF.

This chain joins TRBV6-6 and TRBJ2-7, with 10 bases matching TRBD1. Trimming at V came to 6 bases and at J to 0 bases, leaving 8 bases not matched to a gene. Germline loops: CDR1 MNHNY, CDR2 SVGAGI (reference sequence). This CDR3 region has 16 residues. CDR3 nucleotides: TGTGCCAGCAGGGCGGCCGGGACAGGGGCCTCCTACGAGCAGTACTTC. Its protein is CASRAAGTGASYEQYF.

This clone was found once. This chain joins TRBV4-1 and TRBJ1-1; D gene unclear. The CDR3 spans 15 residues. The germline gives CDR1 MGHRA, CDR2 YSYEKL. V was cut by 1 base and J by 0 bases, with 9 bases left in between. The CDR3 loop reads CASSQVHFMNTEAFF. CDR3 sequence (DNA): TGCGCCAGCAGCCAAGTTCACTTCATGAACACTGAAGCTTTCTTT.

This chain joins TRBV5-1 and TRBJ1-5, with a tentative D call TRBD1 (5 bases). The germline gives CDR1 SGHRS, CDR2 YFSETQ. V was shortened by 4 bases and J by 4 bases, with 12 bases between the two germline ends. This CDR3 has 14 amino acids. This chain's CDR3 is CASSPGGWNQPQHF. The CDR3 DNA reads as TGCGCCAGCAGCCCGGGGGGGTGGAATCAGCCCCAGCATTTT.

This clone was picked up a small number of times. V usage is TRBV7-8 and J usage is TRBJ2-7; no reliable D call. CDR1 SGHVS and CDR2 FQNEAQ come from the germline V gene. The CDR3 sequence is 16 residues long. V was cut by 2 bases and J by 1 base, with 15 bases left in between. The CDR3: CASSLPPTALSYEQYF. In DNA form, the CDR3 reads TGTGCCAGCAGCTTACCCCCCACCGCGCTTTCCTACGAGCAGTACTTC.

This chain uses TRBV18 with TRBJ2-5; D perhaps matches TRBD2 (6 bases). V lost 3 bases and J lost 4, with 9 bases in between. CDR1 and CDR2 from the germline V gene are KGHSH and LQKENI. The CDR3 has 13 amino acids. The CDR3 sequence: CASSPPGVETQYF. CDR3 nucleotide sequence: TGTGCCAGCTCACCTCCGGGGGTAGAGACCCAGTACTTC.

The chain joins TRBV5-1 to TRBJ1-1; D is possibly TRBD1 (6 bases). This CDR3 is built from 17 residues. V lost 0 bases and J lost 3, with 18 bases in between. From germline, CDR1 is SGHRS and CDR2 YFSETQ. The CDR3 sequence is CASSLATEARGYTEAFF. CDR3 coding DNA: TGCGCCAGCAGCTTGGCCACGGAGGCCAGGGGATACACTGAAGCTTTCTTT.

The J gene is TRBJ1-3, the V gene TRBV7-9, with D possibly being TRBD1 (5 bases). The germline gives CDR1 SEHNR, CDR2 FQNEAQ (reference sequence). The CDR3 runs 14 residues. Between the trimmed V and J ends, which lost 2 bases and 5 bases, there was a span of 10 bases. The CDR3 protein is CASSLTGVRNTIYF. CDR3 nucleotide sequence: TGTGCCAGCAGCTTAACAGGCGTTAGAAACACCATATATTTT.

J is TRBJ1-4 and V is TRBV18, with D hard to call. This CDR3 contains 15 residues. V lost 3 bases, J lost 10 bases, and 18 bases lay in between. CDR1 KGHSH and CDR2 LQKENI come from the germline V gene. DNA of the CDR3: TGTGCCAGCTCACCGACCGGGATCTCAGGCGGAAAACTGTTTTTT. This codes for CASSPTGISGGKLFF.